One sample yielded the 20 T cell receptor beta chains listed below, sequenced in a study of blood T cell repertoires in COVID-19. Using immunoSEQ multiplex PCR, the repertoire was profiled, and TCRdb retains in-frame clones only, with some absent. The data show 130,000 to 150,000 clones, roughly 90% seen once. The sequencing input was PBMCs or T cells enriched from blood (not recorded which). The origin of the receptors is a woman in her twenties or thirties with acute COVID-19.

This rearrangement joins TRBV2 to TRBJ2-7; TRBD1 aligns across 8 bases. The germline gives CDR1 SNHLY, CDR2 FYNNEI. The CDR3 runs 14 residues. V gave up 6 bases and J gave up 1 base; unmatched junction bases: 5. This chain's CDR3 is CASSPQGASYEQYF. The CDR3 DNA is TGTGCCAGCAGCCCCCAGGGGGCTTCCTACGAGCAGTACTTC.

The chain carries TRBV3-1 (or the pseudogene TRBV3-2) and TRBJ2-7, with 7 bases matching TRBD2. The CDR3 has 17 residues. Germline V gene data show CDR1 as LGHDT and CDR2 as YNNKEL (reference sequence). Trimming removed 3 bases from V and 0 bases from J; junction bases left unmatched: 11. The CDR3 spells CASSHRRGLRSSYEQYF. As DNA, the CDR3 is TGTGCCAGCAGCCATCGAAGGGGACTAAGGAGCTCCTACGAGCAGTACTTC.

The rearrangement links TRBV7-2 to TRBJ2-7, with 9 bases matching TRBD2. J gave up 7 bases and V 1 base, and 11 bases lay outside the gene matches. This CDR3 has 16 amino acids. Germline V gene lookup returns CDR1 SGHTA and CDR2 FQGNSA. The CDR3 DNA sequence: TGTGCCAGCAGCTTAGAGGTGGCGGGAGGGGGCGATGAGCAGTACTTC. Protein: CASSLEVAGGGDEQYF.

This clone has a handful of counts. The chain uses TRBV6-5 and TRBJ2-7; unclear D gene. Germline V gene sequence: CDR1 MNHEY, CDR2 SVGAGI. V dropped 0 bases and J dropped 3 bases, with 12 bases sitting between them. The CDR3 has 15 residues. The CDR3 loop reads CASSYSARSFYEQYF. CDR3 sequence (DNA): TGTGCCAGCAGTTACTCGGCTAGATCCTTCTACGAGCAGTACTTC.

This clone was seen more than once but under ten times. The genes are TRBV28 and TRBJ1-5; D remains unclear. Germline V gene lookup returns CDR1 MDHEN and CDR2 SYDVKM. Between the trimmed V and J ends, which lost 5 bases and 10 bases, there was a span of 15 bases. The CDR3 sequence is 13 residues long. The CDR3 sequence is CASSLSMIRPQHF. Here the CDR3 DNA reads TGTGCCAGCAGTCTTTCGATGATTAGACCCCAGCATTTT.

CDR3 in DNA: TGTGCCAGCAGTGTTTACAGGGGTAGTGAAGCTTTCTTT. It encodes CASSVYRGSEAFF. V and J are TRBV12-3 or TRBV12-4 and TRBJ1-1; 7 bases line up with TRBD1. This CDR3 region has 13 residues. V shed 5 bases and J 7 bases; nucleotides not matched to a gene: 7.

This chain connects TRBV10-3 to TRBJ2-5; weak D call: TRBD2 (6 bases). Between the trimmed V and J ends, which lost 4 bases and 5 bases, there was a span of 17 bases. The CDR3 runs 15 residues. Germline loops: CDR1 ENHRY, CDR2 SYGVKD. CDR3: CAISATELASETQYF. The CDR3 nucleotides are TGTGCCATCAGTGCAACTGAACTAGCATCGGAGACCCAGTACTTC.

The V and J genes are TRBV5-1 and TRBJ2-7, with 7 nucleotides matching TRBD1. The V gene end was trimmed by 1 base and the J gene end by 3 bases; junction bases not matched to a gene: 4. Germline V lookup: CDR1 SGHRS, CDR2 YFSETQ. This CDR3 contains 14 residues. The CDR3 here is CASSLQGVNYEQYF. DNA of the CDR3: TGCGCCAGCAGCTTGCAGGGGGTTAACTACGAGCAGTACTTC.

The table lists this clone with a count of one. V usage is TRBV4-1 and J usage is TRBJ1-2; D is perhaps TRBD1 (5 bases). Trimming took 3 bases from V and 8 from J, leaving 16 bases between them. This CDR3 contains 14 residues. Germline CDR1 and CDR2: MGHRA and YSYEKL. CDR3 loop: CASSHDDIRAGYTF. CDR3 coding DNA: TGCGCCAGCAGCCATGACGACATCAGGGCAGGCTACACCTTC.

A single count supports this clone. The CDR3 region has the DNA TGTGCCAGCAGTGGAGGGACCCGTCGGCGGGGCGCGGGGGGCGAGCAGTACTTC. Translated, it gives CASSGGTRRRGAGGEQYF. This chain uses TRBV28 with TRBJ2-7; 8 nucleotides agree with TRBD2. The CDR3 consists of 18 residues. The germline V gene encodes CDR1 MDHEN and CDR2 SYDVKM. With V trimmed by 5 bases and J by 6 bases, 21 bases remained unmatched.

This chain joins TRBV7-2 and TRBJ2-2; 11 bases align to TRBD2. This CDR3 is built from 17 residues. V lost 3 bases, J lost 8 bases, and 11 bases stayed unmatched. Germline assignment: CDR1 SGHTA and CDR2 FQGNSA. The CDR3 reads CASSLRGLAGGEGELFF. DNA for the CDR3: TGTGCCAGCAGCTTGAGAGGGCTAGCGGGAGGAGAAGGGGAGCTGTTTTTT.

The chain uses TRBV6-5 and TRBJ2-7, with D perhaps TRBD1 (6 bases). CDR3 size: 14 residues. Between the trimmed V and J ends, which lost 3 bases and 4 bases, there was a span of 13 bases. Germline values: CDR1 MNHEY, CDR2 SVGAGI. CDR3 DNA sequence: TGTGCCAGCAGTTATTCAGGGGAAGGGTACGAGCAGTACTTC. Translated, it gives CASSYSGEGYEQYF.

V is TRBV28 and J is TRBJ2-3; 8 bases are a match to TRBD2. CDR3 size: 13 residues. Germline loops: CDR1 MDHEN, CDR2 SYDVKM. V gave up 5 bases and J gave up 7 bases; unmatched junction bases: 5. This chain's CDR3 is CASSLPGGNTQYF. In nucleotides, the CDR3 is TGTGCCAGCAGTCTCCCGGGGGGGAATACGCAGTATTTT. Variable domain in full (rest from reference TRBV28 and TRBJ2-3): DVKVTQSSRYLVKRTGEKVFLECVQDMDHENMFWYRQDPGLGLRLIYFSYDVKMKEKGDIPEGYSVSREKKERFSLILESASTNQTSMYLCASSLPGGNTQYFGPGTRLTVL.

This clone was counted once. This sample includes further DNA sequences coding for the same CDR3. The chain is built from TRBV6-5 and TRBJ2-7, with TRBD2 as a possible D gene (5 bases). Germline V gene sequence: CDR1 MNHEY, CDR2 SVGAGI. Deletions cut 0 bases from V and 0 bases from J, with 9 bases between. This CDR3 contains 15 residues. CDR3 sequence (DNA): TGTGCCAGCAGTTACTCGGGTCGGGGCTCCTACGAGCAGTACTTC. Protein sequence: CASSYSGRGSYEQYF.

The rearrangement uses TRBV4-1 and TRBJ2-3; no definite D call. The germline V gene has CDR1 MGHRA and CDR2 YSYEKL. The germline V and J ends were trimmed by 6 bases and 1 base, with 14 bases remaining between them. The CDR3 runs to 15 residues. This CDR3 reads CASRSGALGTDTQYF. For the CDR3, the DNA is TGCGCCAGCAGGTCCGGCGCCCTAGGCACAGATACGCAGTATTTT.

The CDR3 protein is CASSGQGAPTDTQYF. CDR3 nucleotide sequence: TGTGCCAGCAGCGGACAGGGGGCCCCCACAGATACGCAGTATTTT. The V gene is TRBV7-3, the J gene TRBJ2-3; 11 bases line up with TRBD1. Germline trimming cut 5 bases from V and 2 bases from J; bases unmatched to any gene: 3. The CDR3 is made up of 15 amino acids. The germline gives CDR1 SGHTA, CDR2 FQGTGA. Based on the CDR3 plus reference TRBV7-3 and TRBJ2-3, the full variable domain is GAGVSQTPSNKVTEKGKYVELRCDPISGHTALYWYRQSLGQGPEFLIYFQGTGAADDSGLPNDRFFAVRPEGSVSTLKIQRTERGDSAVYLCASSGQGAPTDTQYFGPGTRLTVL.

In DNA form, the CDR3 reads TGCGCCAGCAGCCCCCTCGGGACTAGCGGAAATGAGCAGTTCTTC. It encodes CASSPLGTSGNEQFF. V is TRBV4-3 and J is TRBJ2-1; 11 positions agree with TRBD2. The J segment lost 7 bases and the V segment lost 4 bases, leaving 6 bases of the junction unmatched. CDR1 and CDR2 (germline): LGHNA, YSLEER. This CDR3 has 15 residues.

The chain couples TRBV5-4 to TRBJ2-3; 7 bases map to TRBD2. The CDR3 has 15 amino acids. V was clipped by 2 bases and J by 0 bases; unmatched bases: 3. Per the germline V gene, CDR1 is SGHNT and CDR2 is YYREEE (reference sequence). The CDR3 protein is CASSLGGSSTDTQYF. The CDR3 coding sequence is TGTGCCAGCAGCTTAGGCGGGAGTAGCACAGATACGCAGTATTTT. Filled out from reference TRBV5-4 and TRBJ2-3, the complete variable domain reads ETGVTQSPTHLIKTRGQQVTLRCSSQSGHNTVSWYQQALGQGPQFIFQYYREEENGRGNFPPRFSGLQFPNYSSELNVNALELDDSALYLCASSLGGSSTDTQYFGPGTRLTVL.

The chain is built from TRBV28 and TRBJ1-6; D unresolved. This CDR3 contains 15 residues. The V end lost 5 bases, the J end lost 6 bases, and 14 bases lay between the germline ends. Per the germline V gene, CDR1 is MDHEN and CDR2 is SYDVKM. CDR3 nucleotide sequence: TGTGCCAGCAGTATCGATGGGCCAGCTAATTCACCCCTCCACTTT. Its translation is CASSIDGPANSPLHF. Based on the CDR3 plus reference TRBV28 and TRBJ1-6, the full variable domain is DVKVTQSSRYLVKRTGEKVFLECVQDMDHENMFWYRQDPGLGLRLIYFSYDVKMKEKGDIPEGYSVSREKKERFSLILESASTNQTSMYLCASSIDGPANSPLHFGNGTRLTVT.

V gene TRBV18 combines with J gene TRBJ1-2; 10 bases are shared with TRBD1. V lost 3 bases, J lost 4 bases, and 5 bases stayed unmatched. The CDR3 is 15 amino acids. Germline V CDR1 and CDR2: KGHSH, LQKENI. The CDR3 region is CASSPGQGYSYGYTF. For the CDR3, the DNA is TGTGCCAGCTCACCGGGACAGGGGTACTCCTATGGCTACACCTTC.